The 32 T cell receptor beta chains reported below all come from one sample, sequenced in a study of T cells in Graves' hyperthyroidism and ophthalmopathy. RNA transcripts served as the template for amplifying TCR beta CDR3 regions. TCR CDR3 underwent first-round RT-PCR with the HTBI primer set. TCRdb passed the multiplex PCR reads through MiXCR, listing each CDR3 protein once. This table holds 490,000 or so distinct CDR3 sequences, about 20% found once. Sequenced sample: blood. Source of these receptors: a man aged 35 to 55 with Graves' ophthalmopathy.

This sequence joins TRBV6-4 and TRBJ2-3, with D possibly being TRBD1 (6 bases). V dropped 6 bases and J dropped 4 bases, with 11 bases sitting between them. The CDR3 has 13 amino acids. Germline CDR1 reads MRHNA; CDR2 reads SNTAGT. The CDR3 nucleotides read TGTGCCAGCAGATCGACAGGCGCAGATACGCAGTATTTT. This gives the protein CASRSTGADTQYF.

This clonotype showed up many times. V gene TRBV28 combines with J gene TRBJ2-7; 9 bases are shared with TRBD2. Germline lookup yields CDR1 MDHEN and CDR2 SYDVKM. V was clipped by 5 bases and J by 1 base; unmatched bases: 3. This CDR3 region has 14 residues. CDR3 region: CASSGTSTSYEQYF. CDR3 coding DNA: TGTGCCAGCAGTGGGACTAGCACATCCTACGAGCAGTACTTC.

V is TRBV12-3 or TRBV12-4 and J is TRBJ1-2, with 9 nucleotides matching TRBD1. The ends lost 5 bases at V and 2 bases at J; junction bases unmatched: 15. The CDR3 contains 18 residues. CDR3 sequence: CASSGLTIDRGGNYGYTF. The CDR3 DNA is TGTGCCAGCAGTGGGCTCACTATTGACAGGGGGGGAAACTATGGCTACACCTTC.

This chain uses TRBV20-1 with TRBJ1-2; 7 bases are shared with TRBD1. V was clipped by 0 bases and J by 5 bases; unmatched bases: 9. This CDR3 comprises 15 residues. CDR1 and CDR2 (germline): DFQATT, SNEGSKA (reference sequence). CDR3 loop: CSARDQGQGGYGYTF. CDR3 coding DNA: TGCAGTGCTAGAGATCAGGGGCAGGGGGGGTATGGCTACACCTTC.

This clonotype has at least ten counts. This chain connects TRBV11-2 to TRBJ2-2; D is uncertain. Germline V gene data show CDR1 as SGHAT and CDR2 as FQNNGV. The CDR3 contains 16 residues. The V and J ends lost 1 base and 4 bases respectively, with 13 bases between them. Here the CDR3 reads CASSLGASPSTGELFF. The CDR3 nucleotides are TGTGCCAGCAGCTTAGGGGCTTCGCCCAGCACCGGGGAGCTGTTTTTT. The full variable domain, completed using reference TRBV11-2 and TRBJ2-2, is EAGVAQSPRYKIIEKRQSVAFWCNPISGHATLYWYQQILGQGPKLLIQFQNNGVVDDSQLPKDRFSAERLKGVDSTLKIQPAKLEDSAVYLCASSLGASPSTGELFFGEGSRLTVL.

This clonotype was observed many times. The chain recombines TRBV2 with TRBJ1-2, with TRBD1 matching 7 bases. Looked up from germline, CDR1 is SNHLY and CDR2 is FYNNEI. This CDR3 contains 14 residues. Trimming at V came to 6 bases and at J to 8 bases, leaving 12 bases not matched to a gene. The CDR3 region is CASRGDSWAEGYTF. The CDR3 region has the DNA TGTGCCAGCAGGGGGGACAGTTGGGCGGAAGGCTACACCTTC. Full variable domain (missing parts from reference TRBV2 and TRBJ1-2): EPEVTQTPSHQVTQMGQEVILRCVPISNHLYFYWYRQILGQKVEFLVSFYNNEISEKSEIFDDQFSVERPDGSNFTLKIRSTKLEDSAMYFCASRGDSWAEGYTFGSGTRLTVV.

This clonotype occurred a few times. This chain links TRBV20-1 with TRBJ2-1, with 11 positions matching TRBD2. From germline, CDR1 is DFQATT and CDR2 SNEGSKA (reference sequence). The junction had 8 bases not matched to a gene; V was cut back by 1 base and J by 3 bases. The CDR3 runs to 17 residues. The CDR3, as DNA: TGCAGTGCTAGAGGAGGTGCCGGACTAGCGGGCTACAATGAGCAGTTCTTC. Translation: CSARGGAGLAGYNEQFF.

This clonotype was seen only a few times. In DNA, the CDR3 is TGTGCCAGCAGTGTACTAGCGGGAGGAGAGGGCACAGATACGCAGTATTTT. This codes for CASSVLAGGEGTDTQYF. This rearrangement joins TRBV27 to TRBJ2-3, with 12 bases lining up with TRBD2. Germline CDR1 reads MNHEY; CDR2 reads SMNVEV (reference sequence). The CDR3 length is 17 residues. The J segment lost 1 base and the V segment lost 5 bases, leaving 7 bases of the junction unmatched.

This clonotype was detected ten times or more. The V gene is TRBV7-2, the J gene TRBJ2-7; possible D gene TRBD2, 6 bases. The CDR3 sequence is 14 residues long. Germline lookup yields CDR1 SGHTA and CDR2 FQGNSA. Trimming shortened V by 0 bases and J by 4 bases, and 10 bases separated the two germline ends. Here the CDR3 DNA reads TGTGCCAGCAGCTTAGCGGAGGGGTATTACGAGCAGTACTTC. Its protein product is CASSLAEGYYEQYF.

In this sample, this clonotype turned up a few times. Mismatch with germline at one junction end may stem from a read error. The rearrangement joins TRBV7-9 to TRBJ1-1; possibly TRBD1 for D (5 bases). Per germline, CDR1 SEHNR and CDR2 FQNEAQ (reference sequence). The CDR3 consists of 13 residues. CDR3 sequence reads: CASTYRDPSEAFF. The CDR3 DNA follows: TGTGCCAGCACTTACCGGGACCCCTCTGAGGCTTTCTTT. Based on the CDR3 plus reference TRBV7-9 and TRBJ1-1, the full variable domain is DTGVSQNPRHKITKRGQNVTFRCDPISEHNRLYWYRQTLGQGPEFLTYFQNEAQLEKSRLLSDRFSAERPKGSFSTLEIQRTEQGDSAMYLCASTYRDPSEAFFGQGTRLTVV.

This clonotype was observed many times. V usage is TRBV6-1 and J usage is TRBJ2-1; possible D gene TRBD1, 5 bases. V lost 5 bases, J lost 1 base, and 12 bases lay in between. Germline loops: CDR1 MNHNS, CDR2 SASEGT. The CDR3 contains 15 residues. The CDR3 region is CASSLRVVSYNEQFF. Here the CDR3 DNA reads TGTGCCAGCAGTCTCAGGGTCGTTTCCTACAATGAGCAGTTCTTC.

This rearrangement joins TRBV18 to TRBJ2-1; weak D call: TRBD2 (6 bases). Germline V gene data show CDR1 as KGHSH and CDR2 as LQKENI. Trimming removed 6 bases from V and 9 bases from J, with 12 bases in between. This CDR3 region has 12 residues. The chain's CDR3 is CASSMTRSEQFF. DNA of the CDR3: TGTGCCAGCTCGATGACTAGAAGTGAGCAGTTCTTC.

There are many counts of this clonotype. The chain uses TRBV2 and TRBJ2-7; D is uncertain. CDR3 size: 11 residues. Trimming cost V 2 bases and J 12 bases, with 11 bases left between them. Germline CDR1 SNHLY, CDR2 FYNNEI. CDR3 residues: CASSESAVGYF. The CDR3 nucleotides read TGTGCCAGCAGTGAAAGCGCGGTAGGGTACTTC.

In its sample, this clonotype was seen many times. Here the CDR3 DNA reads TGCGCCAGCAGCTTCGGTAGTCTTAGGGATGAGCAGTTCTTC. Translated, it gives CASSFGSLRDEQFF. This sequence joins TRBV5-1 and TRBJ2-1; D gene ambiguous. This CDR3 comprises 14 residues. Germline loops: CDR1 SGHRS, CDR2 YFSETQ. Deletions cut 2 bases from V and 8 bases from J, with 14 bases between.

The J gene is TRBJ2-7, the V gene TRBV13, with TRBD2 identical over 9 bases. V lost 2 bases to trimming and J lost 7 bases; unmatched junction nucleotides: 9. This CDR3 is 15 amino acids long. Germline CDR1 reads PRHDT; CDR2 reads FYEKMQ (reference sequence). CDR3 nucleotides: TGTGCCAGCAGCTTAAGCGGGGGGCCCTCTGGGGAGCAGTACTTC. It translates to CASSLSGGPSGEQYF.

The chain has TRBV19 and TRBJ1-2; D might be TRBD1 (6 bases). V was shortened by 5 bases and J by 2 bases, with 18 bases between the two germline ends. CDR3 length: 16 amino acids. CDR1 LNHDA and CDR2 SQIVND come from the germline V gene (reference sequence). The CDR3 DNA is TGTGCCAGTAGTGGGAAACAGGGCCCAGCGAACTATGGCTACACCTTC. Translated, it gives CASSGKQGPANYGYTF.

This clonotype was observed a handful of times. CDR3 bases: TGCAGTGCCCCCCGAGCGACTAACGGGCAAGAGACCCAGTACTTC. Translated: CSAPRATNGQETQYF. The chain has TRBV20-1 and TRBJ2-5, with TRBD2 as a possible D gene (5 bases). Trimming removed 6 bases from V and 2 bases from J, with 19 bases in between. CDR3 size: 15 residues. CDR1 DFQATT and CDR2 SNEGSKA come from the germline V gene (reference sequence).

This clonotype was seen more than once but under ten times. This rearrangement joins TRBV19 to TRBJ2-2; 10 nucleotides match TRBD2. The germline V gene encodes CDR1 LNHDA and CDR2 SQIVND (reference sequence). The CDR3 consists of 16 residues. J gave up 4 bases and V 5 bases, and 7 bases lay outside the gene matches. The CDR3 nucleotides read TGTGCCAGTAGTGGGCTAGCGGGAGTTGGCACCGGGGAGCTGTTTTTT. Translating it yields CASSGLAGVGTGELFF.

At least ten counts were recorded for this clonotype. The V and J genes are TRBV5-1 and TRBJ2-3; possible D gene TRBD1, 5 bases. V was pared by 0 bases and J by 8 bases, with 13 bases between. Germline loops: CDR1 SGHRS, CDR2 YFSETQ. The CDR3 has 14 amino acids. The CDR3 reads CASSLVSRAATQYF. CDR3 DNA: TGCGCCAGCAGCTTGGTTAGCAGGGCCGCTACGCAGTATTTT.

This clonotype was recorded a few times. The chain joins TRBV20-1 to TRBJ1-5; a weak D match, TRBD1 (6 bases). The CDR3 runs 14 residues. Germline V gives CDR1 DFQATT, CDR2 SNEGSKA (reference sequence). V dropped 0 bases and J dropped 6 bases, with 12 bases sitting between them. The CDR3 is CSARDGGGGQPQHF. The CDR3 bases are TGCAGTGCTAGAGATGGGGGGGGCGGTCAGCCCCAGCATTTT.

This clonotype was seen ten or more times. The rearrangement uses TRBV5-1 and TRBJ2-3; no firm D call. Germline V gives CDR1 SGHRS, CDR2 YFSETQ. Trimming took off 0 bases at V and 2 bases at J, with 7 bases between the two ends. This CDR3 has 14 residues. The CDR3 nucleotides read TGCGCCAGCAGCTTGGGACTTGACACAGATACGCAGTATTTT. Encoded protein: CASSLGLDTDTQYF.

CDR3 sequence (DNA): TGTGCCAGCAGTTACTCGAACGCGGGCGGCTACAATGAGCAGTTCTTC. Amino acid sequence: CASSYSNAGGYNEQFF. The gene calls are TRBV6-5 and TRBJ2-1; maybe TRBD2 (5 bases). The CDR3 covers 16 residues. V shed 0 bases and J shed 3 bases, with 12 bases lying between them. Germline loops: CDR1 MNHEY, CDR2 SVGAGI.

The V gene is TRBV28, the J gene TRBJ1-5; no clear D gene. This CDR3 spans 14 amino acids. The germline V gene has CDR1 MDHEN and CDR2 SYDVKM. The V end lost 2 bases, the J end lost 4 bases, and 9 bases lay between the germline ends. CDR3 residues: CASSLTRMNQPQHF. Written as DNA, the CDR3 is TGTGCCAGCAGTTTAACTCGTATGAATCAGCCCCAGCATTTT. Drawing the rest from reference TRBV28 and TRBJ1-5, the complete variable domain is DVKVTQSSRYLVKRTGEKVFLECVQDMDHENMFWYRQDPGLGLRLIYFSYDVKMKEKGDIPEGYSVSREKKERFSLILESASTNQTSMYLCASSLTRMNQPQHFGDGTRLSIL.

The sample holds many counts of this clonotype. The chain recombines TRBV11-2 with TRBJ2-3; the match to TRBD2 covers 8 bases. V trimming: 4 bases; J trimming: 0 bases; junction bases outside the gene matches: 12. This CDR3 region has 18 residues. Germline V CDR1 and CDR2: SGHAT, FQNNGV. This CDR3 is CASSSQPLADSSTDTQYF. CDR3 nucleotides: TGTGCCAGCAGCTCCCAGCCACTAGCGGACAGTAGCACAGATACGCAGTATTTT.

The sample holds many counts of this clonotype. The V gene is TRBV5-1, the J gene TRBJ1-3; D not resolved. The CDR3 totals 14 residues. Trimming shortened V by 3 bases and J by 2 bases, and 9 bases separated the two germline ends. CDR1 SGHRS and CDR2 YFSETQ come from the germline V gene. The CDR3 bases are TGCGCCAGCAGCTCTTCAGAGCCTGGAAACACCATATATTTT. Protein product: CASSSSEPGNTIYF.

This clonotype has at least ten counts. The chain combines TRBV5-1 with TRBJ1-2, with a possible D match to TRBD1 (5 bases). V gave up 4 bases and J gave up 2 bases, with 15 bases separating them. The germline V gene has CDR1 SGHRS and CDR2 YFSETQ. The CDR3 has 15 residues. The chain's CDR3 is CASSRDLGGNYGYTF. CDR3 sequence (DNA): TGCGCCAGCAGCCGGGACCTCGGGGGGAACTATGGCTACACCTTC.

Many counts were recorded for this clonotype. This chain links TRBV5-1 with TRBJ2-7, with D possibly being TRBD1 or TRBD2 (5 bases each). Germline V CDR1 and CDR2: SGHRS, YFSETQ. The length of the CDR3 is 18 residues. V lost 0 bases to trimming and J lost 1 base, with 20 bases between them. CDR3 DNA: TGCGCCAGCAGCTTGGAGGTCGGGGCGCGGGTTCAGTCCTACGAGCAGTACTTC. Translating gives CASSLEVGARVQSYEQYF. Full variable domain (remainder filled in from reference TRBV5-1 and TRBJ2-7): KAGVTQTPRYLIKTRGQQVTLSCSPISGHRSVSWYQQTPGQGLQFLFEYFSETQRNKGNFPGRFSGRQFSNSRSEMNVSTLELGDSALYLCASSLEVGARVQSYEQYFGPGTRLTVT.

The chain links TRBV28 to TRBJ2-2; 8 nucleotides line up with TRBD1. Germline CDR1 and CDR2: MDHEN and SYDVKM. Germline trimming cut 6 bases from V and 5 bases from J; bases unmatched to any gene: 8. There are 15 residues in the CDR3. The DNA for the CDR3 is TGTGCCAGCAGCCGCTATAGGACAGGGACCGGGGAGCTGTTTTTT. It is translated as CASSRYRTGTGELFF.

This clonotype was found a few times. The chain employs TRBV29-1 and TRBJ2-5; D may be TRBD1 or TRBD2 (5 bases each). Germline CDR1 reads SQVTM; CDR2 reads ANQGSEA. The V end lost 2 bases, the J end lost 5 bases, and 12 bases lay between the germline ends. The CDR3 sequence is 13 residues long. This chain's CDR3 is CSVERGVGETQYF. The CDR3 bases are TGCAGCGTTGAAAGAGGGGTCGGGGAGACCCAGTACTTC.

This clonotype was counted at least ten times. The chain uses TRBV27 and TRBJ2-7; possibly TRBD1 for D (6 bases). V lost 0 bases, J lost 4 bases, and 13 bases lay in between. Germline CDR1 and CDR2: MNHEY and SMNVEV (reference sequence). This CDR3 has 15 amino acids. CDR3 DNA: TGTGCCAGCAGTTTATCTCGGACAGACCCATACGAGCAGTACTTC. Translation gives CASSLSRTDPYEQYF.

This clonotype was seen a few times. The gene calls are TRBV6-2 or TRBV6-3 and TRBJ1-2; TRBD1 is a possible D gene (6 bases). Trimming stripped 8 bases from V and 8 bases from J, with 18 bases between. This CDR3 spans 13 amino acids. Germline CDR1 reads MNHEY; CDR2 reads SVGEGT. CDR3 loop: CASWKGGEAGYTF. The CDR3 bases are TGTGCCAGCTGGAAAGGGGGGGAAGCGGGCTACACCTTC.

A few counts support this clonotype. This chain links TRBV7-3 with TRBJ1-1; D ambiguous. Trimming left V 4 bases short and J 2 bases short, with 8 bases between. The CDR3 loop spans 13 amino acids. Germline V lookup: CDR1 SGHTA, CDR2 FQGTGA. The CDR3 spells CASSSYLNTEAFF. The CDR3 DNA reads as TGTGCCAGCAGCTCTTATCTAAACACTGAAGCTTTCTTT. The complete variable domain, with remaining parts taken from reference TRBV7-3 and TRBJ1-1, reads GAGVSQTPSNKVTEKGKYVELRCDPISGHTALYWYRQSLGQGPEFLIYFQGTGAADDSGLPNDRFFAVRPEGSVSTLKIQRTERGDSAVYLCASSSYLNTEAFFGQGTRLTVV.